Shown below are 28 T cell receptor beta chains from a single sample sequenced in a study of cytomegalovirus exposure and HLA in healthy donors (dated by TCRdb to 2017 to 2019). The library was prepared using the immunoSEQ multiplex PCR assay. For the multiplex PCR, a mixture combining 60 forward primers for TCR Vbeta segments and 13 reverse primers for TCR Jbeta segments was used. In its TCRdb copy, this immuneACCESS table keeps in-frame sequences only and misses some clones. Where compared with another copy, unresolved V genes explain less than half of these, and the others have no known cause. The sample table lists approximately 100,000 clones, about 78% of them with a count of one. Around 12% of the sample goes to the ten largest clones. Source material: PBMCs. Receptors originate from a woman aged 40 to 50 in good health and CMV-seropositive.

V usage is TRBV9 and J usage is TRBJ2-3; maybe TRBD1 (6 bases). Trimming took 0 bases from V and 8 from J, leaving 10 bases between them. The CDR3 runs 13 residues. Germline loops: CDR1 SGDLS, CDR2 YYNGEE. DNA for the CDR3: TGTGCCAGCAGCGTAGAGGCACAGGGTACGCAGTATTTT. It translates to CASSVEAQGTQYF.

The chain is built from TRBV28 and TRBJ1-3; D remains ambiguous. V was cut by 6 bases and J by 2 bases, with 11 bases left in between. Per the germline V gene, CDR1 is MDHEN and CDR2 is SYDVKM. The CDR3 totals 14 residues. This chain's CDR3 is CASREVNAGNTIYF. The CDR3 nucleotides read TGTGCCAGCAGGGAGGTTAATGCTGGAAACACCATATATTTT. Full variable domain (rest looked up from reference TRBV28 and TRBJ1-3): DVKVTQSSRYLVKRTGEKVFLECVQDMDHENMFWYRQDPGLGLRLIYFSYDVKMKEKGDIPEGYSVSREKKERFSLILESASTNQTSMYLCASREVNAGNTIYFGEGSWLTVV.

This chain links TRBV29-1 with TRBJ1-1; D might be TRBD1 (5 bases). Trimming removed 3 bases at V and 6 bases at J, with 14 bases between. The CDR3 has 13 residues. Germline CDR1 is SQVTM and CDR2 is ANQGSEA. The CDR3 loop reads CSVDLGRGAEAFF. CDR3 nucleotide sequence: TGCAGCGTTGACTTAGGTCGGGGGGCTGAAGCTTTCTTT.

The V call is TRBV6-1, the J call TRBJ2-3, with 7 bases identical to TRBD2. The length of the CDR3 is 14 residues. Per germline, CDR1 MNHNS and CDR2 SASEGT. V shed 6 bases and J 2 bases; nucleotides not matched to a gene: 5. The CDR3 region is CASRREGLTDTQYF. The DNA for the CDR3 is TGTGCCAGCAGGAGGGAGGGACTCACAGATACGCAGTATTTT.

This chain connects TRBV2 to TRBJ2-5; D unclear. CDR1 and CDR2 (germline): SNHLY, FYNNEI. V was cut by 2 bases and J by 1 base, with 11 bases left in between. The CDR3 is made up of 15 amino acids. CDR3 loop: CASSETPAGQETQYF. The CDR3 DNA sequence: TGTGCCAGCAGTGAAACTCCCGCAGGCCAAGAGACCCAGTACTTC. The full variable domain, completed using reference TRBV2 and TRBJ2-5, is EPEVTQTPSHQVTQMGQEVILRCVPISNHLYFYWYRQILGQKVEFLVSFYNNEISEKSEIFDDQFSVERPDGSNFTLKIRSTKLEDSAMYFCASSETPAGQETQYFGPGTRLLVL.

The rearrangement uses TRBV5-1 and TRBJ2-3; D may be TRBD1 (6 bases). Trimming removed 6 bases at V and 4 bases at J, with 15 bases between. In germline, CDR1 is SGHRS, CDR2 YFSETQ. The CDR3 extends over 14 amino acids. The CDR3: CASTDAKGADTQYF. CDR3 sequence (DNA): TGCGCCAGCACAGACGCGAAGGGGGCAGATACGCAGTATTTT. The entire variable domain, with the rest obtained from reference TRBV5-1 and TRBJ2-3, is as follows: KAGVTQTPRYLIKTRGQQVTLSCSPISGHRSVSWYQQTPGQGLQFLFEYFSETQRNKGNFPGRFSGRQFSNSRSEMNVSTLELGDSALYLCASTDAKGADTQYFGPGTRLTVL.

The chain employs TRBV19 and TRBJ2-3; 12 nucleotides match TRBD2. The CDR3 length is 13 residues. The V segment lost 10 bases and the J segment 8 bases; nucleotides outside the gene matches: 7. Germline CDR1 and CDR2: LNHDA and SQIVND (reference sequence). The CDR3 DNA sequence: TGTGCCACCCGACTAGCGGGGGAAGTTACGCAGTATTTT. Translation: CATRLAGEVTQYF.

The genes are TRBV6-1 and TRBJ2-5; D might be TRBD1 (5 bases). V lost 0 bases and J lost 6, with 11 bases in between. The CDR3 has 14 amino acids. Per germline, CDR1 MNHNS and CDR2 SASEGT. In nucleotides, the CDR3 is TGTGCCAGCAGTGAAGCTGGCAGGGAAAAGACCCAGTACTTC. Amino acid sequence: CASSEAGREKTQYF.

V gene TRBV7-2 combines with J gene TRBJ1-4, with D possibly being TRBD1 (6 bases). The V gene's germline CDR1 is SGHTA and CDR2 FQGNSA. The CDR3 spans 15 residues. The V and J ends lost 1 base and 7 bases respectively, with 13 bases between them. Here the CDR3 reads CASSLVGGRVEKLFF. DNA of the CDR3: TGTGCCAGCAGCTTAGTTGGGGGCCGGGTTGAAAAACTGTTTTTT. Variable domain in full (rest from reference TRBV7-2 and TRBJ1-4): GAGVSQSPSNKVTEKGKDVELRCDPISGHTALYWYRQSLGQGLEFLIYFQGNSAPDKSGLPSDRFSAERTGGSVSTLTIQRTQQEDSAVYLCASSLVGGRVEKLFFGSGTQLSVL.

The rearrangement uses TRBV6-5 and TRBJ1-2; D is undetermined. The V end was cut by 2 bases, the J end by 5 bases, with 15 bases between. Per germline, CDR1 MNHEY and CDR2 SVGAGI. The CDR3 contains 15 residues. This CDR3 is CASSYRGRPSYGYTF. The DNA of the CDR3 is TGTGCCAGCAGTTACCGCGGGAGACCATCTTATGGCTACACCTTC.

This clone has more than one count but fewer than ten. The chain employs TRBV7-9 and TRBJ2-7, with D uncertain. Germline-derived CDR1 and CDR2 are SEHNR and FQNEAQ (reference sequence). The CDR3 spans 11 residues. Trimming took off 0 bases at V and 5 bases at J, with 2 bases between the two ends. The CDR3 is CASSLANEQYF. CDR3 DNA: TGTGCCAGCAGCTTAGCTAACGAGCAGTACTTC. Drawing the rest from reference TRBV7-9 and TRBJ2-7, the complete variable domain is DTGVSQNPRHKITKRGQNVTFRCDPISEHNRLYWYRQTLGQGPEFLTYFQNEAQLEKSRLLSDRFSAERPKGSFSTLEIQRTEQGDSAMYLCASSLANEQYFGPGTRLTVT.

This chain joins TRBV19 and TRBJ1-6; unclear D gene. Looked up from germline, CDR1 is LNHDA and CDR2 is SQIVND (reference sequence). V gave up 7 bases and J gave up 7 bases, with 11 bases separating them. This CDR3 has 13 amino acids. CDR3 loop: CASKEGGNSPLHF. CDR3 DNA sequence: TGTGCCAGTAAAGAGGGAGGGAATTCACCCCTCCACTTT.

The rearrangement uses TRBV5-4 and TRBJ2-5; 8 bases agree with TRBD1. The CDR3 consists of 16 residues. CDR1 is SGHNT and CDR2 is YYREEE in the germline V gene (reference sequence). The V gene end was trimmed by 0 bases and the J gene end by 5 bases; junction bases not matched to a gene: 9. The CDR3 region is CASSLGRGRGMETQYF. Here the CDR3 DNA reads TGTGCCAGCAGCTTGGGCAGGGGGCGAGGAATGGAGACCCAGTACTTC.

Here the CDR3 DNA reads TGCGCCAGCACCGCATTACAGGGGCTGAACACTGAAGCTTTCTTT. This translates into CASTALQGLNTEAFF. V gene TRBV5-1 combines with J gene TRBJ1-1; 7 bases fit TRBD1. The germline V gene has CDR1 SGHRS and CDR2 YFSETQ. V lost 6 bases, J lost 0 bases, and 8 bases stayed unmatched. This CDR3 spans 15 amino acids. Filled out from reference TRBV5-1 and TRBJ1-1, the complete variable domain reads KAGVTQTPRYLIKTRGQQVTLSCSPISGHRSVSWYQQTPGQGLQFLFEYFSETQRNKGNFPGRFSGRQFSNSRSEMNVSTLELGDSALYLCASTALQGLNTEAFFGQGTRLTVV.

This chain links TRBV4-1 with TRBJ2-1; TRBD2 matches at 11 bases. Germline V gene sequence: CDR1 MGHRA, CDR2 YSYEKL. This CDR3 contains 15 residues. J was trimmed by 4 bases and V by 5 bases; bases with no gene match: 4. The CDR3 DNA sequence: TGCGCCAGCAGCGTGGGGACTAGCGGTTACAATGAGCAGTTCTTC. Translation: CASSVGTSGYNEQFF.

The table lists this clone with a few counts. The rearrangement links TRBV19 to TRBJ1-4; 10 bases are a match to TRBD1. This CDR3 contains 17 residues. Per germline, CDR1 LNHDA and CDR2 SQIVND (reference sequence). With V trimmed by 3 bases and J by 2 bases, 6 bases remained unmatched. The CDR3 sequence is CASSMDRGTFTNEKLFF. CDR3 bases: TGTGCCAGTAGTATGGACAGGGGGACTTTCACTAATGAAAAACTGTTTTTT.

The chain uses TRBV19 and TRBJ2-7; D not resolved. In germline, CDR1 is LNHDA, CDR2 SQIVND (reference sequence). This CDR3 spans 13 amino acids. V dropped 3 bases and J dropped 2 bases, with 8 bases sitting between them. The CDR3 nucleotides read TGTGCCAGTAGTATGGGCAGAACCTACGAGCAGTACTTC. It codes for CASSMGRTYEQYF.

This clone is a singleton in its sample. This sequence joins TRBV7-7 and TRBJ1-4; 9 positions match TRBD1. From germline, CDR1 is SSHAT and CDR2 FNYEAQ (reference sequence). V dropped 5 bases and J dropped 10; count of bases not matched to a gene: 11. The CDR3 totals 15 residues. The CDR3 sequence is CASSPGQGFGGKLFF. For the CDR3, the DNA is TGTGCCAGCAGCCCGGGACAGGGTTTCGGAGGAAAACTGTTTTTT.

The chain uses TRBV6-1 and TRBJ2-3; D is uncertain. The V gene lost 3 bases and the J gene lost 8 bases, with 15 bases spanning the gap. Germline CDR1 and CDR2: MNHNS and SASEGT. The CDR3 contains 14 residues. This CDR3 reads CASSDLEKLGTQYF. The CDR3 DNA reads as TGTGCCAGCAGTGACCTGGAAAAGCTAGGTACGCAGTATTTT.

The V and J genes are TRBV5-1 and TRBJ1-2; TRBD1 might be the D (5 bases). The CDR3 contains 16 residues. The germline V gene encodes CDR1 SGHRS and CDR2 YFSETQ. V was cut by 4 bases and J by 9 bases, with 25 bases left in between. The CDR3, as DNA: TGCGCCAGCAGCCTCACCCCGACAGTTACCGGATTTAGCTACACCTTC. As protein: CASSLTPTVTGFSYTF.

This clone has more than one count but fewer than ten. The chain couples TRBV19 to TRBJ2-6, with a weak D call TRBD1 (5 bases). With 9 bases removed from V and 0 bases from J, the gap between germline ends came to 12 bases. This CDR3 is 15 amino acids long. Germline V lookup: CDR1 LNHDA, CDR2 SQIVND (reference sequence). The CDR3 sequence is CASSDMFSGANVLTF. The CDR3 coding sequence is TGTGCCAGCTCGGACATGTTCTCTGGGGCCAACGTCCTGACTTTC.

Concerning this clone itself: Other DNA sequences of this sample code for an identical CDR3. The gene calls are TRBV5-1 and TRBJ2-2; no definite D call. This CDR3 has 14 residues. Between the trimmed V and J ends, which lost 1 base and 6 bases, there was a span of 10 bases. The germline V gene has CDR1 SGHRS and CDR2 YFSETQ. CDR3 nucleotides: TGCGCCAGCAGCTTGAGCCAGGTGGCCGGGGAGCTGTTTTTT. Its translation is CASSLSQVAGELFF.

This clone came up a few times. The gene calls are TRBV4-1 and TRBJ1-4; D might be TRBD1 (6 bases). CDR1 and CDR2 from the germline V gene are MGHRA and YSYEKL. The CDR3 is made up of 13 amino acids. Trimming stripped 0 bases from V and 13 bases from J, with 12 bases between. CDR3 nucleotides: TGCGCCAGCAGCCAAGAACAGGGCAGGAGACTGTTTTTT. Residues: CASSQEQGRRLFF.

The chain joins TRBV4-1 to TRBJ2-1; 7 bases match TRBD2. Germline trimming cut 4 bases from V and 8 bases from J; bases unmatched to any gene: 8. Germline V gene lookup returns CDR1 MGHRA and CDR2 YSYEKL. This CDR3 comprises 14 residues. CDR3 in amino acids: CASSPRTSFHEQFF. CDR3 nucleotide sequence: TGCGCCAGCAGCCCCCGGACTAGTTTCCATGAGCAGTTCTTC.

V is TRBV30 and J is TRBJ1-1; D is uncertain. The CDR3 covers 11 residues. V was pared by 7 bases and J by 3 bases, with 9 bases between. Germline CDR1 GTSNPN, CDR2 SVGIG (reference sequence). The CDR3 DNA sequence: TGTGCCTTACAACTACACACTGAAGCTTTCTTT. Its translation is CALQLHTEAFF.

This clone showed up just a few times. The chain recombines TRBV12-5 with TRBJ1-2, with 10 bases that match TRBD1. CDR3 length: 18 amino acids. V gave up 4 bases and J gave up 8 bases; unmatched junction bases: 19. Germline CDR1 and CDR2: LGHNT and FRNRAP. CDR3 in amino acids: CASGSTFQLTGGTSGYTF. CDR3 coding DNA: TGTGCTAGTGGTTCCACTTTTCAATTGACAGGGGGCACGAGCGGCTACACCTTC.

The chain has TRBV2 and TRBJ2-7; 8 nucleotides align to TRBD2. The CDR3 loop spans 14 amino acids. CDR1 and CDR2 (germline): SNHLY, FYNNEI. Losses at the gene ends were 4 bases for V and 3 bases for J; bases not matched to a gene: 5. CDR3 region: CASSVGGGLYEQYF. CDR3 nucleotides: TGTGCCAGCAGTGTGGGCGGGGGGCTCTACGAGCAGTACTTC.

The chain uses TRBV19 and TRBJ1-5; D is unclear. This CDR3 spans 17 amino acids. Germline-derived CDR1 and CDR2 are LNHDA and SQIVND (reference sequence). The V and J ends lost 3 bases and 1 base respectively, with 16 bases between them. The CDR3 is CASSIPTLTPSNQPQHF. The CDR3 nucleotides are TGTGCCAGTAGTATCCCAACCCTCACACCGAGCAATCAGCCCCAGCATTTT.